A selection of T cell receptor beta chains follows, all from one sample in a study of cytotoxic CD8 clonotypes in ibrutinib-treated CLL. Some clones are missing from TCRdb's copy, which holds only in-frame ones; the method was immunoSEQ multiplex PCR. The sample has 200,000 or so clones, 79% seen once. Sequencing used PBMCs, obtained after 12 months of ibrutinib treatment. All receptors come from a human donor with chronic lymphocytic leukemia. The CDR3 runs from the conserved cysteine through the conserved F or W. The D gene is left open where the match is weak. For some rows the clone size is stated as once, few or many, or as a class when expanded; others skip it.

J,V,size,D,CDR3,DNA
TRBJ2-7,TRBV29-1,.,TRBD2,CSVDWPPSGLAGDHEQYF,TGCAGCGTTGATTGGCCCCCGTCGGGTCTAGCGGGGGATCACGAGCAGTACTTC
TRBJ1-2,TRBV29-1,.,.,CSVEGQGYTF,TGCAGCGTTGAAGGCCAGGGCTACACCTTC
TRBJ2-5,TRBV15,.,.,CATSRDPGKETQYF,TGTGCCACCAGCAGAGATCCGGGCAAAGAGACCCAGTACTTC
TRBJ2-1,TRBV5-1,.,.,CASSLVGGGVSNEQFF,TGCGCCAGCAGCTTGGTAGGGGGAGGGGTCTCCAATGAGCAGTTCTTC
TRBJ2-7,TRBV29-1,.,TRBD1,CSVEAPTGTGGLYEQYF,TGCAGCGTTGAAGCTCCCACAGGGACAGGGGGTCTCTACGAGCAGTACTTC
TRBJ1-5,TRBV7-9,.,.,CASSLGAIQPQHF,TGTGCCAGCAGCTTAGGTGCAATTCAGCCCCAGCATTTT
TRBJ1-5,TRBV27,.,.,CASSPGWGQMGHF,TGTGCCAGCAGCCCAGGGTGGGGACAAATGGGACATTTT
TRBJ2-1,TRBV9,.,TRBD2,CASSVGLAGFSYNEQFF,TGTGCCAGCAGCGTAGGACTAGCGGGGTTTTCCTACAATGAGCAGTTCTTC
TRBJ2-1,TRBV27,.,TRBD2,CASNGLAGVGAYNEQFF,TGTGCCAGCAACGGGTTAGCGGGAGTCGGGGCCTACAATGAGCAGTTCTTC
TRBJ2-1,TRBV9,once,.,CASSVGLLNEQFF,TGTGCCAGCAGCGTAGGCCTCCTCAATGAGCAGTTCTTC
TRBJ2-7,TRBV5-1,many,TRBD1,CASSIGQVSGYEQYF,TGCGCCAGCAGCATCGGACAGGTCAGCGGCTACGAGCAGTACTTC
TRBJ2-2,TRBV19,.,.,CASTGPLRSAGELFF,TGTGCCAGTACTGGGCCTTTGCGGAGCGCCGGGGAGCTGTTTTTT
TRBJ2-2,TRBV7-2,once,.,CASSLFQRNTGELFF,TGTGCCAGCAGCTTATTCCAGAGGAACACCGGGGAGCTGTTTTTT
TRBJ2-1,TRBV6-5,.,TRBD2,CASSFSQRGYNEQFF,TGTGCCAGCAGTTTTTCCCAGCGGGGTTACAATGAGCAGTTCTTC
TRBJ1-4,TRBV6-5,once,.,CASSDGGHMEKLFF,TGTGCCAGCAGTGATGGGGGACATATGGAAAAACTGTTTTTT
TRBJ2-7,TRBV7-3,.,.,CASSLRGIQVDEQYF,TGTGCCAGCAGCCTCAGGGGCATCCAGGTCGACGAGCAGTACTTC
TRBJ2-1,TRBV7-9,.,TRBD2,CASSLSLAGDNNEQFF,TGTGCCAGCAGCCTATCACTAGCGGGAGACAACAATGAGCAGTTCTTC
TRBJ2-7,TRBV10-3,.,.,CAITPGSRMAYEQYF,TGTGCCATCACCCCGGGGTCCAGGATGGCCTACGAGCAGTACTTC
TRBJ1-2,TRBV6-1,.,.,CASSGQYYGYTF,TGTGCCAGCAGTGGGCAATACTATGGCTACACCTTC
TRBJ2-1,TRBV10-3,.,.,CAADSNNEQFF,TGTGCCGCCGACTCAAACAATGAGCAGTTCTTC
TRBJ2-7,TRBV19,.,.,CATSDSLYEQYF,TGTGCCACGAGTGACAGCCTCTACGAGCAGTACTTC
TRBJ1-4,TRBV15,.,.,CATSRDTTTNEKLFF,TGTGCCACCAGCAGAGACACTACAACTAATGAAAAACTGTTTTTT
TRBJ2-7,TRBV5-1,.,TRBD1,CASSLEAWTGAYEQYF,TGCGCCAGCAGCTTGGAGGCTTGGACAGGGGCTTACGAGCAGTACTTC
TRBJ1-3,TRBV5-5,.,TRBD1,CASSQGAGGSGNTIYF,TGTGCCAGCAGCCAGGGGGCAGGAGGTTCTGGAAACACCATATATTTT
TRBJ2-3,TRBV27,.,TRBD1,CASRPGQGRTDTQYF,TGTGCCAGCAGACCGGGACAGGGAAGGACAGATACGCAGTATTTT
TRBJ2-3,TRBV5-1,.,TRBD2,CASKGLAGASTDTQYF,TGCGCCAGCAAAGGACTAGCGGGGGCCAGCACAGATACGCAGTATTTT
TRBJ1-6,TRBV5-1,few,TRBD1,CASSPRQGARLTSPLHF,TGCGCCAGCAGCCCCCGACAGGGGGCGAGGTTGACTTCACCCCTCCACTTT
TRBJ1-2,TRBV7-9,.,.,CASRLQGGSGYTF,TGTGCCAGCAGATTACAGGGTGGTAGTGGCTACACCTTC
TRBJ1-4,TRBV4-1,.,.,CASSQSGTSNEKLFF,TGCGCCAGCAGCCAATCCGGGACCTCGAATGAAAAACTGTTTTTT
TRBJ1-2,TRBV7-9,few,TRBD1,CASSLTLGDSPYGYTF,TGTGCCAGCAGCTTGACCCTGGGGGACAGTCCCTATGGCTACACCTTC
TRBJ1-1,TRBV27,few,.,CASSPSSNTEAFF,TGTGCCAGCAGCCCGAGCTCCAACACTGAAGCTTTCTTT
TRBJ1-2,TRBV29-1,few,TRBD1,CSVEDSRTGGYGYTF,TGCAGCGTTGAAGATTCGCGGACAGGGGGATATGGCTACACCTTC
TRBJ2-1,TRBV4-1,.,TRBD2,CASRLFSGGAFHEQFF,TGCGCCAGCCGTCTCTTCAGCGGGGGGGCTTTCCATGAGCAGTTCTTC